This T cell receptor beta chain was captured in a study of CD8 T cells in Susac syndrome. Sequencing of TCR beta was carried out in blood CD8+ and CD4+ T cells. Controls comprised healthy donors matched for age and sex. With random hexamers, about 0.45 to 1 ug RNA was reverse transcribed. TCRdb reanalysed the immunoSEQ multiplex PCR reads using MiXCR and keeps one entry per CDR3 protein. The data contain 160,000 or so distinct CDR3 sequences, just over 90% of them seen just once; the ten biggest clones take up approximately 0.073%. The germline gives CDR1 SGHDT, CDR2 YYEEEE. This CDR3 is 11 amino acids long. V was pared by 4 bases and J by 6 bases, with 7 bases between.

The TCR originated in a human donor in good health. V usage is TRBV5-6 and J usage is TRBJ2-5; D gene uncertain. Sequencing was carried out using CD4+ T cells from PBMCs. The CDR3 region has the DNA TGTGCCAGCAGCCTCCAGCAGACCCAGTACTTC. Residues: CASSLQQTQYF.